One and the same sample provided the 30 T cell receptor beta chains below, sequenced in a study of monozygotic twins with cystic fibrosis. Generated by immunoSEQ multiplex PCR, the TCRdb table keeps only in-frame clones and is missing some. This sample has tens of thousands of clones, with about nine tenths found just once. Input material: blood. These TCRs come from a boy aged 2 to 9 with cystic fibrosis.

This rearrangement joins TRBV9 to TRBJ2-7; D ambiguous. Germline V gene lookup returns CDR1 SGDLS and CDR2 YYNGEE. Trimming left V 0 bases short and J 0 bases short, with 10 bases between. The CDR3 spans 15 residues. The CDR3 DNA reads TGTGCCAGCAGCGTAGGCGATAGTGTCTCCTACGAGCAGTACTTC. Its translation is CASSVGDSVSYEQYF.

The chain carries TRBV27 and TRBJ1-6; 8 bases line up with TRBD1. The germline gives CDR1 MNHEY, CDR2 SMNVEV (reference sequence). The J segment lost 9 bases and the V segment lost 3 bases, leaving 7 bases of the junction unmatched. The length of the CDR3 is 15 residues. The CDR3 nucleotides read TGTGCCAGCAGTTTCGCGACAGGGGTCGGTTCACCCCTCCACTTT. Translation: CASSFATGVGSPLHF.

The chain is built from TRBV4-2 and TRBJ2-7, with TRBD2 matching 9 bases. Per germline, CDR1 LGHNA and CDR2 YNFKEQ. Trimming at V came to 0 bases and at J to 2 bases, leaving 8 bases not matched to a gene. The CDR3 covers 17 residues. This chain's CDR3 is CASSQDEERGVTYEQYF. The CDR3 nucleotides read TGTGCCAGCAGCCAAGACGAAGAGCGGGGGGTAACCTACGAGCAGTACTTC.

The chain is built from TRBV5-4 and TRBJ1-1, with D unclear. V was trimmed by 4 bases and J by 3 bases, leaving 19 bases between them. This CDR3 has 16 amino acids. Germline CDR1 and CDR2: SGHNT and YYREEE (reference sequence). CDR3 in amino acids: CASSPTRTAMDTEAFF. The CDR3 DNA is TGTGCCAGCAGCCCGACCAGGACCGCGATGGACACTGAAGCTTTCTTT.

This clone was observed a handful of times. The chain employs TRBV9 and TRBJ1-1; the match to TRBD1 covers 11 bases. Germline assignment: CDR1 SGDLS and CDR2 YYNGEE. The V and J ends lost 0 bases and 4 bases, in that order; junction bases with no gene match: 2. The CDR3 is made up of 15 amino acids. CDR3 loop: CASSVAGTGGTEAFF. CDR3 DNA sequence: TGTGCCAGCAGCGTAGCCGGGACAGGGGGCACTGAAGCTTTCTTT.

The gene calls are TRBV28 and TRBJ1-1; no firm D call. Trimming stripped 8 bases from V and 0 bases from J, with 4 bases between. The CDR3 has 11 amino acids. Germline V CDR1 and CDR2: MDHEN, SYDVKM. This chain's CDR3 is CASAVNTEAFF. In DNA, the CDR3 is TGTGCCAGCGCGGTGAACACTGAAGCTTTCTTT.

The chain uses TRBV5-6 and TRBJ1-2; possible D gene TRBD1, 6 bases. With 6 bases removed from V and 5 bases from J, the gap between germline ends came to 17 bases. Looked up from germline, CDR1 is SGHDT and CDR2 is YYEEEE. The CDR3 sequence is 14 residues long. Here the CDR3 DNA reads TGTGCCAGCACCCCCTTGACAGGCACTTATGGCTACACCTTC. Translation: CASTPLTGTYGYTF. Complete variable domain (other parts from reference TRBV5-6 and TRBJ1-2): DAGVTQSPTHLIKTRGQQVTLRCSPKSGHDTVSWYQQALGQGPQFIFQYYEEEERQRGNFPDRFSGHQFPNYSSELNVNALLLGDSALYLCASTPLTGTYGYTFGSGTRLTVV.

The chain couples TRBV7-9 to TRBJ1-1; a possible D gene is TRBD1 (5 bases). The V gene lost 2 bases and the J gene lost 5 bases, with 12 bases spanning the gap. This CDR3 spans 14 amino acids. Germline CDR1 and CDR2: SEHNR and FQNEAQ (reference sequence). CDR3 sequence reads: CASSLKVGDTEAFF. The CDR3 DNA is TGTGCCAGCAGCTTAAAGGTGGGGGATACTGAAGCTTTCTTT.

The V gene is TRBV9, the J gene TRBJ1-1; maybe TRBD1 (6 bases). Germline loops: CDR1 SGDLS, CDR2 YYNGEE. The CDR3 loop spans 15 amino acids. Trimming removed 0 bases from V and 0 bases from J, with 9 bases in between. The CDR3 DNA sequence: TGTGCCAGCAGCGTAGGCGGGGGGCTGAACACTGAAGCTTTCTTT. Its protein is CASSVGGGLNTEAFF.

This chain connects TRBV11-2 to TRBJ1-5; D might be TRBD1 (6 bases). CDR1 is SGHAT, CDR2 FQNNGV, per germline. V lost 3 bases to trimming and J lost 6 bases, with 12 bases between them. The CDR3 extends over 14 amino acids. DNA for the CDR3: TGTGCCAGCAGCTTCAGGGGCGGGGGTCAGCCCCAGCATTTT. This gives the protein CASSFRGGGQPQHF.

The V and J genes are TRBV5-1 and TRBJ1-1, with a weak D call TRBD1 (5 bases). The CDR3 is 11 amino acids. Germline-derived CDR1 and CDR2 are SGHRS and YFSETQ. Trimming pared 6 bases from V and 7 bases from J, leaving 10 bases between. The CDR3 sequence: CASMGTLEAFF. The CDR3 bases are TGCGCCAGCATGGGGACGCTTGAAGCTTTCTTT.

The chain is built from TRBV27 and TRBJ1-6; the match to TRBD1 covers 7 bases. CDR3 length: 15 residues. V shed 6 bases and J 6 bases; nucleotides not matched to a gene: 8. Germline-derived CDR1 and CDR2 are MNHEY and SMNVEV (reference sequence). The CDR3 is CASSLTDRVNSPLHF. Here the CDR3 DNA reads TGTGCCAGCAGCCTAACCGACAGGGTTAATTCACCCCTCCACTTT.

The rearrangement links TRBV19 to TRBJ1-2; 7 bases line up with TRBD1. The CDR3 runs 15 residues. Trimming at V came to 3 bases and at J to 0 bases, leaving 4 bases not matched to a gene. In germline, CDR1 is LNHDA, CDR2 SQIVND (reference sequence). CDR3 sequence reads: CASSIGDSTNYGYTF. For the CDR3, the DNA is TGTGCCAGTAGTATCGGGGACAGCACTAACTATGGCTACACCTTC.

This chain connects TRBV7-5 to TRBJ1-2; the table's D call, TRBD1, has no DNA check behind it. TRBV7-5 is marked as a pseudogene. The CDR3 contains 15 residues. In nucleotides, the CDR3 is TGTGCCAGAAGCGTCGGACAGAACCCTAACTATGGCTACACCTTC. It encodes CARSVGQNPNYGYTF.

The chain uses TRBV27 and TRBJ2-5, with no clear D. The germline V gene encodes CDR1 MNHEY and CDR2 SMNVEV (reference sequence). This CDR3 spans 13 amino acids. The V and J ends lost 2 bases and 2 bases respectively, with 6 bases between them. CDR3 sequence (DNA): TGTGCCAGCAGTTTAGTTGGGCAAGAGACCCAGTACTTC. Its protein is CASSLVGQETQYF.

The CDR3 loop is CASSYSWGAGGETQYF. CDR3 DNA sequence: TGTGCCAGCAGTTACTCGTGGGGTGCAGGAGGGGAGACCCAGTACTTC. The rearrangement uses TRBV6-5 and TRBJ2-5, with D possibly being TRBD2 (6 bases). From germline, CDR1 is MNHEY and CDR2 SVGAGI. V was pared by 0 bases and J by 5 bases, with 16 bases between. This CDR3 region has 16 residues.

CDR3 sequence: CASSLVVGLETQYF. As DNA, the CDR3 is TGTGCCAGCAGCTTAGTGGTAGGCCTCGAGACCCAGTACTTC. The chain links TRBV7-2 to TRBJ2-5; D is ambiguous. The CDR3 contains 14 residues. The V and J ends lost 1 base and 5 bases respectively, with 11 bases between them. The germline CDR1 and CDR2 sequences are SGHTA and FQGNSA.

The rearrangement uses TRBV7-9 and TRBJ1-2; TRBD1 is a possible D gene (5 bases). Germline V gene data show CDR1 as SEHNR and CDR2 as FQNEAQ (reference sequence). The CDR3 totals 15 residues. Trimming shortened V by 1 base and J by 5 bases, and 14 bases separated the two germline ends. For the CDR3, the DNA is TGTGCCAGCAGCTTAGACCCAGGGTTTTCATATGGCTACACCTTC. Translated, it gives CASSLDPGFSYGYTF.

The chain combines TRBV6-5 with TRBJ1-2; possible D gene TRBD1, 5 bases. Trimming cost V 2 bases and J 3 bases, with 13 bases left between them. The CDR3 sequence is 15 residues long. CDR1 is MNHEY, CDR2 SVGAGI, per germline. The CDR3 loop reads CASSYGTPRDYGYTF. The CDR3 nucleotides read TGTGCCAGCAGTTACGGGACCCCAAGGGACTATGGCTACACCTTC.

The rearrangement links TRBV18 to TRBJ1-2; a possible D gene is TRBD1 (5 bases). V lost 4 bases, J lost 7 bases, and 16 bases lay in between. CDR1 and CDR2 from the germline V gene are KGHSH and LQKENI. This CDR3 has 14 amino acids. CDR3 protein: CASSQDTDGRGYTF. As DNA, the CDR3 is TGTGCCAGCTCACAGGACACTGATGGTCGTGGCTACACCTTC.

This clone was seen once. The genes are TRBV7-2 and TRBJ2-7, with D uncertain. CDR1 and CDR2 from the germline V gene are SGHTA and FQGNSA. The CDR3 runs 12 residues. Trimming left V 6 bases short and J 5 bases short, with 11 bases between. The CDR3 reads CASSLAPDEQYF. The CDR3 DNA reads as TGTGCCAGCAGTTTGGCCCCTGACGAGCAGTACTTC. The whole variable domain, filled in from reference TRBV7-2 and TRBJ2-7, reads GAGVSQSPSNKVTEKGKDVELRCDPISGHTALYWYRQSLGQGLEFLIYFQGNSAPDKSGLPSDRFSAERTGGSVSTLTIQRTQQEDSAVYLCASSLAPDEQYFGPGTRLTVT.

This chain uses TRBV6-5 with TRBJ1-1, with unresolved D. V lost 2 bases and J lost 4, with 8 bases in between. The CDR3 consists of 13 residues. Germline CDR1 and CDR2: MNHEY and SVGAGI. CDR3 nucleotides: TGTGCCAGCAGTTACAGGGTGGCCACTGAAGCTTTCTTT. Amino acid sequence: CASSYRVATEAFF.

This clone was observed once. The V and J genes are TRBV7-8 and TRBJ1-4, with D hard to call. The CDR3 contains 14 residues. Looked up from germline, CDR1 is SGHVS and CDR2 is FQNEAQ. Trimming cost V 5 bases and J 5 bases, with 12 bases left between them. This CDR3 reads CASSHVGLNEKLFF. Written as DNA, the CDR3 is TGTGCCAGCAGCCACGTTGGACTGAATGAAAAACTGTTTTTT. Complete variable domain (other parts from reference TRBV7-8 and TRBJ1-4): GAGVSQSPRYKVAKRGQDVALRCDPISGHVSLFWYQQALGQGPEFLTYFQNEAQLDKSGLPSDRFFAERPEGSVSTLKIQRTQQEDSAVYLCASSHVGLNEKLFFGSGTQLSVL.

The chain is built from TRBV5-4 and TRBJ1-1, with 8 bases fitting TRBD1. The trim removed 0 bases at V and 5 bases at J, leaving 6 bases unmatched. The germline V gene encodes CDR1 SGHNT and CDR2 YYREEE (reference sequence). The CDR3 spans 15 residues. Written as DNA, the CDR3 is TGTGCCAGCAGCTTGGGACAGGGGCCGGGGACTGAAGCTTTCTTT. This sequence encodes CASSLGQGPGTEAFF.

This clone has just a few counts. The chain is built from TRBV6-5 and TRBJ1-4; 9 bases are shared with TRBD1. V shed 2 bases and J 8 bases; nucleotides not matched to a gene: 3. Germline loops: CDR1 MNHEY, CDR2 SVGAGI. The CDR3 spans 14 residues. The CDR3 nucleotides are TGTGCCAGCAGTTACAGGACAGGGGAGGAAAAACTGTTTTTT. It yields the protein CASSYRTGEEKLFF.

V is TRBV5-1 and J is TRBJ2-3; D may correspond to TRBD1 or TRBD2 (7 bases each). CDR3 length: 13 residues. Germline assignment: CDR1 SGHRS and CDR2 YFSETQ. With 4 bases removed from V and 9 bases from J, the gap between germline ends came to 15 bases. CDR3 region: CASSLDREGTQYF. The CDR3 DNA follows: TGCGCCAGCAGCCTAGACAGGGAGGGGACGCAGTATTTT.

The chain joins TRBV5-1 to TRBJ2-3; D possibly corresponds to TRBD1 (6 bases). Trimming pared 6 bases from V and 2 bases from J, leaving 10 bases between. The CDR3 extends over 13 amino acids. The germline gives CDR1 SGHRS, CDR2 YFSETQ. This CDR3 is CASNGQITDTQYF. For the CDR3, the DNA is TGCGCCAGCAACGGACAGATCACAGATACGCAGTATTTT.

This chain connects TRBV18 to TRBJ2-5; the D gene is possibly TRBD2 (6 bases). This CDR3 is built from 15 residues. CDR1 is KGHSH and CDR2 is LQKENI in the germline V gene. V shed 3 bases and J shed 5 bases, with 16 bases lying between them. In nucleotides, the CDR3 is TGTGCCAGCTCACCGGAAACACCGGGACTCGAGACCCAGTACTTC. It translates to CASSPETPGLETQYF.

The chain's CDR3 is CASSLSSRYQLPDGYTF. As DNA, the CDR3 is TGTGCCAGCAGTTTATCCTCCAGGTACCAACTACCCGATGGCTACACCTTC. V and J are TRBV27 and TRBJ1-2; no clear D. Trimming stripped 0 bases from V and 6 bases from J, with 20 bases between. Per germline, CDR1 MNHEY and CDR2 SMNVEV (reference sequence). CDR3 length: 17 residues.

The CDR3 sequence is CASSVGQSSGANVLTF. CDR3 coding DNA: TGTGCCAGCAGTGTCGGACAGAGCTCTGGGGCCAACGTCCTGACTTTC. The V call is TRBV6-1, the J call TRBJ2-6, with D possibly being TRBD1 (6 bases). The CDR3 totals 16 residues. V was clipped by 4 bases and J by 0 bases, with 10 bases between them. Germline values: CDR1 MNHNS, CDR2 SASEGT.